A selection of T cell receptor beta chains follows, all from one sample in a study of T cell repertoires in cytomegalovirus infection. Using its own MiXCR run on the reads, TCRdb lists one record per CDR3 protein. The sample carries 200,000 to 300,000 distinct CDR3 sequences, over 8% recorded once. The sequencing input was PBMCs. Source of these receptors: a human donor in good health (CMV status not recorded). Some clones in this sample may be carry-over from other donors' samples. The CDR3 runs from the conserved cysteine through the conserved F or W. A D gene is named only where the DNA matches it firmly. Clone size appears in some rows only: once, few, many, or a class for an expanded clone.

many	TRBV5-5	NA	TRBJ2-5	TGTGCCAGCAGCTTGGGGGGGGTCAGGGAGACCCAGTACTTC	CASSLGGVRETQYF
many	TRBV7-8	TRBD2	TRBJ2-3	TGTGCCAGCAGCTTAATCTCAGCTAGCGGGGGGGCAGATACGCAGTATTTT	CASSLISASGGADTQYF
NA	TRBV28	TRBD2	TRBJ2-1	TGTGCCAGCAGTTCGGGGGCCGGACTAGCGGGAGGTAATGAGCAGTTCTTC	CASSSGAGLAGGNEQFF
few	TRBV4-3	NA	TRBJ1-3	TGCGCCAGCAGCAACTACGGGACAAGCGGAAACACCATATATTTT	CASSNYGTSGNTIYF
many	TRBV29-1	NA	TRBJ2-1	TGCAGCGTCGCCCAAACCGCGGGCTACAATGAGCAGTTCTTC	CSVAQTAGYNEQFF
many	TRBV7-2	NA	TRBJ2-2	TGTGCCAGCAGCTTAGGGGGCGGGGTTCCAGGGGAGCTGTTTTTT	CASSLGGGVPGELFF
many	TRBV28	NA	TRBJ1-2	TGTGCCAGCAGTTCAAGAACCTACATATCCTATGGCTACACCTTC	CASSSRTYISYGYTF
many	TRBV9	NA	TRBJ1-4	TGTGCCAGCAGCCCTACCGTAGCAACTAATGAAAAACTGTTTTTT	CASSPTVATNEKLFF
NA	TRBV6-2/TRBV6-3	NA	TRBJ2-4	TGTGCCAGCAGCCACGGGGGAAGGAGAAACATTCAGTACTTC	CASSHGGRRNIQYF
many	TRBV6-5	TRBD1	TRBJ1-6	TGTGCCAGCAGTTACTCGAGACAGGGTCAAAATTCACCCCTCCACTTT	CASSYSRQGQNSPLHF
few	TRBV6-2/TRBV6-3	TRBD1	TRBJ1-2	TGTGCGACCGGACAGGGCCCTAACTATGGCTACACCTTC	CATGQGPNYGYTF
many	TRBV6-2/TRBV6-3	TRBD2	TRBJ2-5	TGTGCCAGCAGTTACTCCCCTAGCGGGGAGCCAAAAGAGACCCAGTACTTC	CASSYSPSGEPKETQYF
many	TRBV20-1	NA	TRBJ1-4	TGCAGTGCTAGAGAGCCCGCTAGAGAAAAACTGTTTTTT	CSAREPAREKLFF
many	TRBV18	NA	TRBJ1-5	TGTGCCAGCTCACCTACAGGACAGAATCAGCCCCAGCATTTT	CASSPTGQNQPQHF
NA	TRBV20-1	NA	TRBJ2-1	TGCAGTGCTAGGCCCCCCCCGAATGAGCAGTTCTTC	CSARPPPNEQFF
many	TRBV6-2/TRBV6-3	NA	TRBJ1-4	TGTGCCAGCAGTTCCAGGGCGGCGGAAAAACTGTTTTTT	CASSSRAAEKLFF
few	TRBV6-6	NA	TRBJ2-7	TGTGCCAGCAGTTACCTAGGGGTAAGGGACGAGCAGTACTTC	CASSYLGVRDEQYF
NA	TRBV12-3/TRBV12-4	NA	TRBJ2-2	TGTGCCAGCAGTTGGCCAGGAGTAGCCGGGGAGCTGTTTTTT	CASSWPGVAGELFF
many	TRBV7-2	NA	TRBJ2-5	TGTGCCAGCAGCTTTACCTACCAAGAGACCCAGTACTTC	CASSFTYQETQYF
many	TRBV7-6	TRBD2	TRBJ2-7	TGTGCCAGCAGCTTAGGTTCAGCGGGAGGGCGTCCCCACGAGCAGTACTTC	CASSLGSAGGRPHEQYF
once	TRBV6-2/TRBV6-3	NA	TRBJ2-5	TGTGCCAGCAGTTCCGAACAGCAAGAGACCCAGTACTTC	CASSSEQQETQYF
many	TRBV7-2	NA	TRBJ2-5	TGTGCCAGCAGCTTGGAGCTGCAAGAGACCCAGTACTTC	CASSLELQETQYF
many	TRBV7-2	NA	TRBJ1-5	TGTGCCAGCAGGAGGGGGGCAGGTCAGCCCCAGCATTTT	CASRRGAGQPQHF
few	TRBV20-1	TRBD1	TRBJ2-1	TGCAGTGCGAGACGCCCGGGACAGGAGCCGAATGAGCAGTTCTTC	CSARRPGQEPNEQFF
many	TRBV28	NA	TRBJ1-5	TGTGCCAGCAGTTACGAGACAGATAATCAGCCCCAGCATTTT	CASSYETDNQPQHF
NA	TRBV30	NA	TRBJ1-3	TGTGGGGGGGGATCCTCCTCTGGAAACACCATATATTTT	CGGGSSSGNTIYF
few	TRBV12-3/TRBV12-4	NA	TRBJ1-2	TGTGCCAGCAGAGAATGGGGGGCTAACTATGGCTACACCTTC	CASREWGANYGYTF
many	TRBV11-2	TRBD2	TRBJ2-1	TGTGCCAGCAGCTCGGGACTAGCGGGAGGAGGTGAGCAGTTCTTC	CASSSGLAGGGEQFF
many	TRBV11-2	TRBD2	TRBJ2-7	TGTGCCAGCAGCTTAGATCGCGCAGCGGGGTCCTACGAGCAGTACTTC	CASSLDRAAGSYEQYF
many	TRBV7-2	TRBD2	TRBJ2-7	TGTGCCAGCAGCTTAAACCCGAGCGGGAGAGGGAACGAGCAGTACTTC	CASSLNPSGRGNEQYF
NA	TRBV6-2/TRBV6-3	TRBD2	TRBJ2-7	TGTGCCAGCAGTTTCTCAGCGGGAGGCCACAACTACGAGCAGTACTTC	CASSFSAGGHNYEQYF
NA	TRBV19	NA	TRBJ1-1	TGTGCCAGTAGTTTTGACCGGGACACTGAAGCTTTCTTT	CASSFDRDTEAFF
once	TRBV19	NA	TRBJ1-5	TGTGCCAGCAGGAGACAGGCCCAAGTGGGCAATCAGCCCCAGCATTTT	CASRRQAQVGNQPQHF
many	TRBV7-2	NA	TRBJ1-3	TGTGCCAGCAAACAGGGTAGCGGGAACACCATATATTTT	CASKQGSGNTIYF
few	TRBV20-1	TRBD2	TRBJ2-1	TGCAGTGCTGAAATGTCAGCGGGGGGAATGAATGAGCAGTTCTTC	CSAEMSAGGMNEQFF
NA	TRBV12-3/TRBV12-4	NA	TRBJ2-3	TGTGCCAGCAGTTTAGGTTGGCCTCAAAGCACAGATACGCAGTATTTT	CASSLGWPQSTDTQYF
many	TRBV7-2	TRBD2	TRBJ2-3	TGTGCCAGCAGCTTGGGTGGGACTAGCGGGGGGGCGAATACGCAGTATTTT	CASSLGGTSGGANTQYF
few	TRBV10-3	NA	TRBJ2-3	TGTGCCATCAGTCCGCGACTAGACCCAGATACGCAGTATTTT	CAISPRLDPDTQYF
many	TRBV25-1	NA	TRBJ2-7	TGTGCCAGCAGTGAATCGGGTAGGCTCTCCTACGAGCAGTACTTC	CASSESGRLSYEQYF
few	TRBV20-1	TRBD1	TRBJ1-2	TGCAGTGCTAAGGGGTTGGGACAGCTGAACTATGGCTACACCTTC	CSAKGLGQLNYGYTF
many	TRBV7-9	NA	TRBJ1-5	TGTGCCAGCAGCGGGGACGCCGGAGGCAATCAGCCCCAGCATTTT	CASSGDAGGNQPQHF
many	TRBV12-3/TRBV12-4	NA	TRBJ1-2	TGTGCCAGCAGTCGGGACCGCCTGAACTATGGCTACACCTTC	CASSRDRLNYGYTF
many	TRBV5-6	NA	TRBJ2-1	TGTGCCAGCAGTTTAGCGAGCGGTGAGCAGTTCTTC	CASSLASGEQFF
many	TRBV7-9	NA	TRBJ1-1	TGTGCCAGCACCCCGAACAGCGGGCAGTTAAACACTGAAGCTTTCTTT	CASTPNSGQLNTEAFF
once	TRBV29-1	NA	TRBJ1-2	TGCAGCGTTGACGACCGAAACTATGGCTACACCTTC	CSVDDRNYGYTF